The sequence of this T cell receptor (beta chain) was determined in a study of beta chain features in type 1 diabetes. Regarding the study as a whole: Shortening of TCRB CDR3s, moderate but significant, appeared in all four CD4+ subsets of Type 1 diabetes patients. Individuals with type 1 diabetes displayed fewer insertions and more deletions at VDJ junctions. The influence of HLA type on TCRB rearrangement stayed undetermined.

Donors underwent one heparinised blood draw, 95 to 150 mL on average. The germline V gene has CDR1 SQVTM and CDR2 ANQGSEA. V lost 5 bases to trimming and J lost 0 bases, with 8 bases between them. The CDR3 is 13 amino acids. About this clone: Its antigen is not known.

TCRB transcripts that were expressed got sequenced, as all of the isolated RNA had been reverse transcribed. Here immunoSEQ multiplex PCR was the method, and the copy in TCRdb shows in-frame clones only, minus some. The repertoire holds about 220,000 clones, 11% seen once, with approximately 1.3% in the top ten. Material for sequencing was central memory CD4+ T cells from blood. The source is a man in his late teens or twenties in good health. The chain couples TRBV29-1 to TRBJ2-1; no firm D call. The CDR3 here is CSVRHGSYNEQFF. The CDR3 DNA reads TGCAGCGTTCGCCATGGCTCCTACAATGAGCAGTTCTTC.